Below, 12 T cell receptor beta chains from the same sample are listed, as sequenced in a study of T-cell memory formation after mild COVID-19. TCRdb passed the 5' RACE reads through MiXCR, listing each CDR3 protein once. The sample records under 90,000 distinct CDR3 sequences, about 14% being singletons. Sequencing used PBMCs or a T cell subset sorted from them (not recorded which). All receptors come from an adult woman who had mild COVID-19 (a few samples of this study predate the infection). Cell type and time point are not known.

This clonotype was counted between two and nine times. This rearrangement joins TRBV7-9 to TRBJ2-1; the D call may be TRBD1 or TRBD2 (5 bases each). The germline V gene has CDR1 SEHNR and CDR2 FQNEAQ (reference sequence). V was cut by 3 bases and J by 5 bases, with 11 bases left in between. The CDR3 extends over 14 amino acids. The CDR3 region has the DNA TGTGCCAGCAGCTTCTTGAGGGGTAACAATGAGCAGTTCTTC. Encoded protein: CASSFLRGNNEQFF.

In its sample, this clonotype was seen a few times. The CDR3 DNA is TGCGCCAGCAGTGAAATGGTCCGCTCAGGGGGCTCGGGTGGCTACACCTTC. This codes for CASSEMVRSGGSGGYTF. The chain joins TRBV10-2 to TRBJ1-2, with 8 bases identical to TRBD1. The germline gives CDR1 WSHSY, CDR2 SAAADI. Losses at the gene ends were 3 bases for V and 7 bases for J; bases not matched to a gene: 16. There are 17 residues in the CDR3.

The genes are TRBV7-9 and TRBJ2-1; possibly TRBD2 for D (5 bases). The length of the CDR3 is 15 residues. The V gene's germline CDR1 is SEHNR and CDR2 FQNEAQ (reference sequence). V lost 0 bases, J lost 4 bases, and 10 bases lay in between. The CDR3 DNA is TGTGCCAGCAGCTTAGCGCAGCGGCATTACAATGAGCAGTTCTTC. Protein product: CASSLAQRHYNEQFF.

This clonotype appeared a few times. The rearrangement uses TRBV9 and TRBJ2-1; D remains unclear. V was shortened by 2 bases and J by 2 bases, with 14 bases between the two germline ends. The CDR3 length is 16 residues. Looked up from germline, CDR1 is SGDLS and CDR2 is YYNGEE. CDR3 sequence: CASSVMNGETYNEQFF. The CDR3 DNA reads TGTGCCAGCAGCGTCATGAATGGCGAGACCTACAATGAGCAGTTCTTC.

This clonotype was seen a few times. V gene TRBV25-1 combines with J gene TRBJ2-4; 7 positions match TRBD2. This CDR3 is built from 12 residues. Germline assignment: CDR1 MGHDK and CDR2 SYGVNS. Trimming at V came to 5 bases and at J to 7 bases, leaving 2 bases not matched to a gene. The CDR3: CASSLGGNIQYF. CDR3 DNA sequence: TGTGCCAGCAGTTTGGGGGGGAACATTCAGTACTTC.

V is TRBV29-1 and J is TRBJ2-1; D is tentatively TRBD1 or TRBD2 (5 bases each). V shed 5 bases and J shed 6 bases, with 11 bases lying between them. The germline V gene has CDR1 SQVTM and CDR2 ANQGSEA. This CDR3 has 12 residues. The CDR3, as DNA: TGCAGCGTTCTGGGGGATTTCAATGAGCAGTTCTTC. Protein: CSVLGDFNEQFF.

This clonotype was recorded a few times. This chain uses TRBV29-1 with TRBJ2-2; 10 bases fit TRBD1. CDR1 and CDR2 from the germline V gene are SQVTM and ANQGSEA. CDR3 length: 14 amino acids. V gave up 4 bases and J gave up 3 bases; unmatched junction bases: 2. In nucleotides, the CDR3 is TGCAGCGTTGCCGGACAGGGGGACACCGGGGAGCTGTTTTTT. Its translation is CSVAGQGDTGELFF.

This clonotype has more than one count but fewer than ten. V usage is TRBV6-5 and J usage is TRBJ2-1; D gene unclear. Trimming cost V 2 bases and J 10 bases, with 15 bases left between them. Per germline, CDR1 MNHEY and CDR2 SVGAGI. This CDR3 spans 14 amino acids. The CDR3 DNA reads TGTGCCAGCAGTTACGAGGCGCTGACAATGGAGCAGTTCTTC. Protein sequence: CASSYEALTMEQFF.

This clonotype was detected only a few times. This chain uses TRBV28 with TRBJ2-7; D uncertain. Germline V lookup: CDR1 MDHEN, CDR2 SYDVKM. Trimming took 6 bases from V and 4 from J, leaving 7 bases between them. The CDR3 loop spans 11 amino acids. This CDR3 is CASSWIYEQYF. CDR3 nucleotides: TGTGCCAGCAGCTGGATATACGAGCAGTACTTC.

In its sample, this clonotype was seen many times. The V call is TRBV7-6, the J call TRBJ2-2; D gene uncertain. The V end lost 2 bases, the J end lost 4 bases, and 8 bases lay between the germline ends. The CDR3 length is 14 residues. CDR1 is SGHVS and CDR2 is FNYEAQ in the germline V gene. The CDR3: CASSLTVGTGELFF. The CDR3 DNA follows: TGTGCCAGCAGCTTAACGGTGGGCACCGGGGAGCTGTTTTTT.

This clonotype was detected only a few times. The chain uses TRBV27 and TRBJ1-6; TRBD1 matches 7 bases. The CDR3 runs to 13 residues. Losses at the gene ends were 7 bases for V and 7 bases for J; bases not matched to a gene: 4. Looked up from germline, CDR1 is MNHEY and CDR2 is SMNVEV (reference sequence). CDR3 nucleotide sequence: TGTGCCAGCACCCGGGACAGCAATTCACCCCTCCACTTT. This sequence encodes CASTRDSNSPLHF.

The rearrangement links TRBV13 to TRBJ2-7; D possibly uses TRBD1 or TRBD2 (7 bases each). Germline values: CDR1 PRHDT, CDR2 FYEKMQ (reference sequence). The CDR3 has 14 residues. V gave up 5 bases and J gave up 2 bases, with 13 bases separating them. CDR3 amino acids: CASSRGGGTYEQYF. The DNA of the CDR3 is TGTGCCAGCAGCCGGGGAGGGGGCACCTACGAGCAGTACTTC.